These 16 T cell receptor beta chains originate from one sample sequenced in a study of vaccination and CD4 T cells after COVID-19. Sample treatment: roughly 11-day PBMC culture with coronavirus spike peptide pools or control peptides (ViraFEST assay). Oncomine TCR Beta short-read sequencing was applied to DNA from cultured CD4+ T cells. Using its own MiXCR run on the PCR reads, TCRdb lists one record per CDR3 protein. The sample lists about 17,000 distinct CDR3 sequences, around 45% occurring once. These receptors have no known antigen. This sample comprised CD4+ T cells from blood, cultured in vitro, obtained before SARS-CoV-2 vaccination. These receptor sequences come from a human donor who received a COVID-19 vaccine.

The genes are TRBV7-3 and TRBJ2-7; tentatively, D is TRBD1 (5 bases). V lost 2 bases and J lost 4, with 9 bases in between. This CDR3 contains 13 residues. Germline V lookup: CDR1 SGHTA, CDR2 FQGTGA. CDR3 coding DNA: TGTGCCAGCAGCTTAGGGGCCAGGTACGAGCAGTACTTC. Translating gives CASSLGARYEQYF.

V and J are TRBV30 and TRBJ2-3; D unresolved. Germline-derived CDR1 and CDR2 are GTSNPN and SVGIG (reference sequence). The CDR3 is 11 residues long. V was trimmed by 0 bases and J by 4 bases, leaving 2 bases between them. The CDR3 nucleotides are TGTGCCTGGAGTGTACCAGATACGCAGTATTTT. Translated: CAWSVPDTQYF.

CDR3 sequence (DNA): TGTGCCAGCAGTTCGGGGACAGGGCGGCACTATGGCTACACCTTC. Translating gives CASSSGTGRHYGYTF. The chain links TRBV12-3 or TRBV12-4 to TRBJ1-2; the match to TRBD1 covers 9 bases. J was trimmed by 3 bases and V by 4 bases; bases with no gene match: 6. The CDR3 is 15 residues long.

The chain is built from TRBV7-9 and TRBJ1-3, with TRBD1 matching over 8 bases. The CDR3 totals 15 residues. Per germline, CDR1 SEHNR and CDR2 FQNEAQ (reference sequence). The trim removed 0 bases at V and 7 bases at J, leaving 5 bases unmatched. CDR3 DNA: TGTGCCAGCAGCTTAGCTTCAGGGGGCGCTAACACCATATATTTT. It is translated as CASSLASGGANTIYF.

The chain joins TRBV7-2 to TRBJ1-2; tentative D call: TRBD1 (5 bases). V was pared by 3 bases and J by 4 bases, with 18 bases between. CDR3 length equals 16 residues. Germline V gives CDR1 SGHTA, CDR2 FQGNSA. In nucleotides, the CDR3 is TGTGCCAGCAGCTTCCGCCGGGGCAGGGATTCCTATGGCTACACCTTC. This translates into CASSFRRGRDSYGYTF.

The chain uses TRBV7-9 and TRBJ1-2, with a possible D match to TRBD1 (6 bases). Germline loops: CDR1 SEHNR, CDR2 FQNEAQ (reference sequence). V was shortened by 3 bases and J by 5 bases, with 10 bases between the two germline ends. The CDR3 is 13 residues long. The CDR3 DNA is TGTGCCAGCAGCTTCAGGGGAGGGTATGGCTACACCTTC. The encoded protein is CASSFRGGYGYTF.

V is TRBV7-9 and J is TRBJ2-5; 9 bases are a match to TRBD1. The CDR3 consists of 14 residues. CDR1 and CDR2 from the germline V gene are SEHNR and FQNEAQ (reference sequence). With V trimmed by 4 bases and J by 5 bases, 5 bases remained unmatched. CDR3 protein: CASSSTGGTETQYF. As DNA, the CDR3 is TGTGCCAGCAGCTCGACAGGGGGAACGGAGACCCAGTACTTC.

CDR3 nucleotides: TGTGCCATCAGACGAACAGGGTCGATGAGAGGCTACACCTTC. It codes for CAIRRTGSMRGYTF. The chain is built from TRBV10-3 and TRBJ1-2; tentatively, D is TRBD1 (6 bases). CDR3 length equals 14 residues. Trimming left V 6 bases short and J 8 bases short, with 19 bases between. Looked up from germline, CDR1 is ENHRY and CDR2 is SYGVKD.

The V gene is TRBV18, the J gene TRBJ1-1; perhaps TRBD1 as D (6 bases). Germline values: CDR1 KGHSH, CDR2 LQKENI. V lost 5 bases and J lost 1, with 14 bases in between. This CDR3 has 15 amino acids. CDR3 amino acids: CASSTSQGRNTEAFF. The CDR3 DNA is TGTGCCAGCTCAACTTCACAGGGAAGGAACACTGAAGCTTTCTTT.

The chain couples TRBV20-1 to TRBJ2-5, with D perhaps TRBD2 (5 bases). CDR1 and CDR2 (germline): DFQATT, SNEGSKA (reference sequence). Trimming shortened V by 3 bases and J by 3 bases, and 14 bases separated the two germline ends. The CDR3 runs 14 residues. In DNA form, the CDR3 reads TGCAGTGCTAGTCCACTTTGGACTGAAGAGACCCAGTACTTC. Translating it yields CSASPLWTEETQYF.

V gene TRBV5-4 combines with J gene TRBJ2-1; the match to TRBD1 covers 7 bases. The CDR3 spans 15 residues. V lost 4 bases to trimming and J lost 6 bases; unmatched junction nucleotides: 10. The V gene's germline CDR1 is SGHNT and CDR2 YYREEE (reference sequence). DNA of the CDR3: TGTGCCAGCAGCAGCCCGACAGGGTCCCTCAATGAGCAGTTCTTC. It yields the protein CASSSPTGSLNEQFF. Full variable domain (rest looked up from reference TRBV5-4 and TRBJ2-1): ETGVTQSPTHLIKTRGQQVTLRCSSQSGHNTVSWYQQALGQGPQFIFQYYREEENGRGNFPPRFSGLQFPNYSSELNVNALELDDSALYLCASSSPTGSLNEQFFGPGTRLTVL.

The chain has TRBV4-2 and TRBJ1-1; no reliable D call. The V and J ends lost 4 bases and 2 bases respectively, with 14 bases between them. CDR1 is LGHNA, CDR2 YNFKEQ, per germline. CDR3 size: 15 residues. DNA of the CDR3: TGTGCCAGCAGCCTAGGCTGGGAGGGAAACACTGAAGCTTTCTTT. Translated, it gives CASSLGWEGNTEAFF.

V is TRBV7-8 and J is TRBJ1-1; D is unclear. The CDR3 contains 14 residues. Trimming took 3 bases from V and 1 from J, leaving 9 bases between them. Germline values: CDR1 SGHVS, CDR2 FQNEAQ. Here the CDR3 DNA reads TGTGCCAGCAGCTTTAGCAATTCGAACACTGAAGCTTTCTTT. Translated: CASSFSNSNTEAFF.

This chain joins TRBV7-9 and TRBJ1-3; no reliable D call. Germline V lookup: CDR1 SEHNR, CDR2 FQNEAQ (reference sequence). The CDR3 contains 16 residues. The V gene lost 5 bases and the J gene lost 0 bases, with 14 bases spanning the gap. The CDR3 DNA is TGTGCCAGCAGCCTCTCCGGCCATTACTCTGGAAACACCATATATTTT. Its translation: CASSLSGHYSGNTIYF.

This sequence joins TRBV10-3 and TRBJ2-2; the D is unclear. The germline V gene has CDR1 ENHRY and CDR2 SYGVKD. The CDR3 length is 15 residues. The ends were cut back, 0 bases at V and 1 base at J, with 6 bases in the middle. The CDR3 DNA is TGTGCCATCAGTGAGTCTACAGAGAACACCGGGGAGCTGTTTTTT. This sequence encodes CAISESTENTGELFF.

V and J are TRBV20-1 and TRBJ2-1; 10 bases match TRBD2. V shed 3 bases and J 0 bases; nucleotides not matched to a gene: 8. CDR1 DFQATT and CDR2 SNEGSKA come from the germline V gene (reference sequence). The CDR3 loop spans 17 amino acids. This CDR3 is CSARVPPSGGSYNEQFF. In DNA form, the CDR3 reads TGCAGTGCTAGGGTCCCCCCTAGCGGGGGCTCCTACAATGAGCAGTTCTTC.